These T cell receptor beta chains were read from a single sample in a study of vaccination and CD4 T cells after COVID-19. These receptors lack a known antigen. TCRdb itself ran the PCR reads through MiXCR, one entry per CDR3 protein. Found here are about 14,000 distinct CDR3 sequences, around 55% of them singletons; the top ten hold more than 12%. Material: CD4+ T cells from blood, cultured in vitro. The origin of the receptors is a human donor who had recovered from COVID-19. CDR3s include the opening cysteine and the closing phenylalanine or tryptophan. The D gene is left open where the match is weak. Not every row has a clone size; where given, it reads once, few, many or a size class.

CDR3aa: CAISRTGTNEKLFF; CDR3nt: TGTGCCATCAGCCGGACAGGGACTAATGAAAAACTGTTTTTT; d_gene: TRBD1; v_gene: TRBV10-3; j_gene: TRBJ1-4; abundance: .
CDR3aa: CASSSQGANGELFF; CDR3nt: TGTGCCAGCAGTTCACAGGGGGCGAACGGGGAGCTGTTTTTT; d_gene: TRBD1; v_gene: TRBV12-3/TRBV12-4; j_gene: TRBJ2-2; abundance: .
CDR3aa: CASSYSFRDTQYF; CDR3nt: TGTGCCAGCAGTTACTCCTTCCGCGATACGCAGTATTTT; d_gene: .; v_gene: TRBV6-2/TRBV6-3; j_gene: TRBJ2-3; abundance: .
CDR3aa: CASSFAGAYEQYF; CDR3nt: TGTGCCAGCAGTTTTGCGGGGGCCTACGAGCAGTACTTC; d_gene: TRBD2; v_gene: TRBV28; j_gene: TRBJ2-7; abundance: .
CDR3aa: CASRRTSGSYEQYF; CDR3nt: TGTGCCAGCAGACGGACTAGCGGATCTTACGAGCAGTACTTC; d_gene: TRBD2; v_gene: TRBV2; j_gene: TRBJ2-7; abundance: .
CDR3aa: CASSFRVLRGLAGPRYEQYF; CDR3nt: TGTGCCAGCAGTTTCAGGGTCCTGCGGGGACTAGCGGGCCCGAGATACGAGCAGTACTTC; d_gene: TRBD2; v_gene: TRBV12-3/TRBV12-4; j_gene: TRBJ2-7; abundance: few
CDR3aa: CASRKPRAGGYETQYF; CDR3nt: TGTGCCAGCAGGAAACCCCGGGCGGGAGGGTATGAGACCCAGTACTTC; d_gene: TRBD2; v_gene: TRBV6-1; j_gene: TRBJ2-5; abundance: .
CDR3aa: CASSSEVANGYTF; CDR3nt: TGTGCCAGCAGTTCCGAAGTGGCGAATGGCTACACCTTC; d_gene: .; v_gene: TRBV28; j_gene: TRBJ1-2; abundance: .
CDR3aa: CASTLSGNYGYTF; CDR3nt: TGTGCCAGCACCCTGTCAGGAAACTATGGCTACACCTTC; d_gene: .; v_gene: TRBV28; j_gene: TRBJ1-2; abundance: .
CDR3aa: CASSLGSYEQYF; CDR3nt: TGTGCCAGCAGCTTAGGGTCCTACGAGCAGTACTTC; d_gene: .; v_gene: TRBV7-2; j_gene: TRBJ2-7; abundance: .
CDR3aa: CASRPPGGRTDTQYF; CDR3nt: TGTGCCAGCAGACCGCCGGGGGGGCGAACAGATACGCAGTATTTT; d_gene: TRBD2; v_gene: TRBV7-9; j_gene: TRBJ2-3; abundance: .
CDR3aa: CSARGLRAPEQYF; CDR3nt: TGCAGTGCTAGGGGATTAAGGGCCCCCGAGCAGTACTTC; d_gene: .; v_gene: TRBV20-1; j_gene: TRBJ2-7; abundance: once
CDR3aa: CASSLGAGGGVDTEAFF; CDR3nt: TGTGCCAGCAGCTTAGGAGCTGGGGGTGGGGTGGACACTGAAGCTTTCTTT; d_gene: .; v_gene: TRBV7-9; j_gene: TRBJ1-1; abundance: once
CDR3aa: CASSLSQGDYGYTF; CDR3nt: TGTGCCAGCAGCTTAAGTCAGGGGGACTATGGCTACACCTTC; d_gene: TRBD1; v_gene: TRBV11-1; j_gene: TRBJ1-2; abundance: .
CDR3aa: CASSDRGISYEQYF; CDR3nt: TGTGCCAGCAGCGACAGGGGGATCTCCTACGAGCAGTACTTC; d_gene: TRBD1; v_gene: TRBV12-3/TRBV12-4; j_gene: TRBJ2-7; abundance: few
CDR3aa: CASSKVRTRKYF; CDR3nt: TGTGCCAGCAGCAAAGTACGAACCCGCAAGTACTTC; d_gene: .; v_gene: TRBV21-1; j_gene: TRBJ2-7; abundance: few
CDR3aa: CASSYRDRGGSPLHF; CDR3nt: TGTGCCAGCAGCTACCGGGACAGGGGAGGTTCACCCCTCCACTTT; d_gene: TRBD1; v_gene: TRBV6-5; j_gene: TRBJ1-6; abundance: few
CDR3aa: CASSPPNQETQYF; CDR3nt: TGTGCCAGCTCACCACCCAACCAAGAGACCCAGTACTTC; d_gene: .; v_gene: TRBV18; j_gene: TRBJ2-5; abundance: .
CDR3aa: CAISDLDSAREQFF; CDR3nt: TGTGCCATCAGTGACCTGGACTCAGCGCGTGAGCAGTTCTTC; d_gene: .; v_gene: TRBV10-3; j_gene: TRBJ2-1; abundance: .
CDR3aa: CASSATRRWELGEKLFF; CDR3nt: TGTGCCAGCAGCGCGACCCGCCGCTGGGAGCTAGGTGAAAAACTGTTTTTT; d_gene: .; v_gene: TRBV7-9; j_gene: TRBJ1-4; abundance: .
CDR3aa: CASSSAGLAAEQYF; CDR3nt: TGTGCCAGCAGTTCCGCGGGACTAGCCGCCGAGCAGTACTTC; d_gene: TRBD2; v_gene: TRBV6-5; j_gene: TRBJ2-7; abundance: few
CDR3aa: CASSYSGARDEKLFF; CDR3nt: TGTGCCAGCAGTTACTCAGGGGCCCGAGATGAAAAACTGTTTTTT; d_gene: .; v_gene: TRBV6-5; j_gene: TRBJ1-4; abundance: .
CDR3aa: CASSRDLKDGELFF; CDR3nt: TGTGCCAGCAGCCGGGACCTAAAGGACGGGGAGCTGTTTTTT; d_gene: .; v_gene: TRBV7-7; j_gene: TRBJ2-2; abundance: .
CDR3aa: CATSRDGNSNQPQHF; CDR3nt: TGTGCCACCAGCCGGGACGGAAATAGCAATCAGCCCCAGCATTTT; d_gene: .; v_gene: TRBV15; j_gene: TRBJ1-5; abundance: .
CDR3aa: CASSTSRRGTQYF; CDR3nt: TGTGCCAGTAGTACCTCCCGGAGGGGGACGCAGTATTTT; d_gene: .; v_gene: TRBV19; j_gene: TRBJ2-3; abundance: few
CDR3aa: CASSPYLMTGANYGYTF; CDR3nt: TGCGCCAGCAGCCCTTACCTAATGACAGGGGCAAACTATGGCTACACCTTC; d_gene: TRBD1; v_gene: TRBV4-3; j_gene: TRBJ1-2; abundance: .
CDR3aa: CASSPLAGVRNNEQFF; CDR3nt: TGTGCCAGCAGCCCCTTGGCGGGAGTTAGGAACAATGAGCAGTTCTTC; d_gene: TRBD2; v_gene: TRBV5-4; j_gene: TRBJ2-1; abundance: .
CDR3aa: CASSSSGRPNSGANVLTF; CDR3nt: TGTGCCAGCAGTTCAAGCGGGAGGCCCAACTCTGGGGCCAACGTCCTGACTTTC; d_gene: TRBD2; v_gene: TRBV12-3/TRBV12-4; j_gene: TRBJ2-6; abundance: .
CDR3aa: CATSDLQGNTGELFF; CDR3nt: TGTGCCACCAGTGATTTGCAAGGGAACACCGGGGAGCTGTTTTTT; d_gene: .; v_gene: TRBV24-1; j_gene: TRBJ2-2; abundance: .
CDR3aa: CAWSPGTDSSYEQYF; CDR3nt: TGTGCCTGGAGCCCCGGGACAGACAGTTCCTACGAGCAGTACTTC; d_gene: TRBD1; v_gene: TRBV30; j_gene: TRBJ2-7; abundance: once
CDR3aa: CASSENRGSGGDTQYF; CDR3nt: TGTGCCAGCAGTGAAAATAGGGGATCGGGGGGGGATACGCAGTATTTT; d_gene: TRBD2; v_gene: TRBV25-1; j_gene: TRBJ2-3; abundance: .
CDR3aa: CASSETAARGGELFF; CDR3nt: TGTGCCAGCAGTGAAACGGCTGCGCGTGGCGGGGAGCTGTTTTTT; d_gene: .; v_gene: TRBV25-1; j_gene: TRBJ2-2; abundance: .
CDR3aa: CASSLRGIMGQPQHF; CDR3nt: TGTGCCAGCAGTTTAAGGGGCATAATGGGTCAGCCCCAGCATTTT; d_gene: .; v_gene: TRBV27; j_gene: TRBJ1-5; abundance: few
CDR3aa: CASSPGLGETQYF; CDR3nt: TGTGCCAGCTCCCCCGGACTAGGGGAGACCCAGTACTTC; d_gene: TRBD2; v_gene: TRBV18; j_gene: TRBJ2-5; abundance: .
CDR3aa: CASSSLAQAQYF; CDR3nt: TGTGCCAGCAGTTCGCTAGCGCAGGCTCAGTACTTC; d_gene: .; v_gene: TRBV27; j_gene: TRBJ2-5; abundance: .
CDR3aa: CASSLGLPSTDTQYF; CDR3nt: TGTGCCAGCAGTCTGGGACTACCGAGCACAGATACGCAGTATTTT; d_gene: TRBD2; v_gene: TRBV2; j_gene: TRBJ2-3; abundance: .
CDR3aa: CAISESGGNQPQHF; CDR3nt: TGTGCCATCAGTGAGTCAGGGGGCAATCAGCCCCAGCATTTT; d_gene: .; v_gene: TRBV10-3; j_gene: TRBJ1-5; abundance: .
CDR3aa: CSALTSGHYEQYF; CDR3nt: TGCAGTGCCCTGACTAGCGGCCACTACGAGCAGTACTTC; d_gene: TRBD2; v_gene: TRBV20-1; j_gene: TRBJ2-7; abundance: .
CDR3aa: CAWSVLVAAEANGYTF; CDR3nt: TGTGCCTGGAGTGTACTGGTGGCAGCTGAAGCGAATGGCTACACCTTC; d_gene: .; v_gene: TRBV30; j_gene: TRBJ1-2; abundance: medium-sized
CDR3aa: CASPTRLGQGDMNTEAFF; CDR3nt: TGTGCCAGCCCGACCAGGTTGGGACAGGGTGATATGAACACTGAAGCTTTCTTT; d_gene: TRBD1; v_gene: TRBV28; j_gene: TRBJ1-1; abundance: once